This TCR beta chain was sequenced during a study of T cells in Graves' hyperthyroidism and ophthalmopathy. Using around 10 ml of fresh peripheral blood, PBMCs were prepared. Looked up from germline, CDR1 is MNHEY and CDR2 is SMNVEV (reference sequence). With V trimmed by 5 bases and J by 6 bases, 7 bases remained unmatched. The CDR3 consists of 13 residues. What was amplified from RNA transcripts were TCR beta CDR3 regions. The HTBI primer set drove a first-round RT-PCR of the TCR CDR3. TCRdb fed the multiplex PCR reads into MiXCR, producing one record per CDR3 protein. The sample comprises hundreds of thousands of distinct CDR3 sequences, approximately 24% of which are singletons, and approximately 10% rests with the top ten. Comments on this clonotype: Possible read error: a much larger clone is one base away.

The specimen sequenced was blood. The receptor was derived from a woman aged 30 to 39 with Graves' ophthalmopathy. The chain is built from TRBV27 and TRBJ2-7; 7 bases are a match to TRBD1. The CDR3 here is CASSQATGSEQYV. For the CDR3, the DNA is TGTGCCAGCAGTCAAGCGACAGGGTCCGAGCAGTACGTC.